The present entry profiles one TCR beta chain with its context. Its antigen is undetermined. This record comes from a study of CD8 T cells in ankylosing spondylitis. Looked up from germline, CDR1 is SGHDN and CDR2 is FVKESK. V trimming: 5 bases; J trimming: 5 bases; junction bases outside the gene matches: 6. The length of the CDR3 is 15 residues. Overall study results and limits: Reported data indicate significant enrichment of disease-linked clones within matched ankylosing spondylitis synovial fluid. Some of the motif variants had earlier been found in reactive arthritis patients' fluid and blood. Characteristic, it appeared, of ankylosing spondylitis blood was a TCR beta motif of fewer than 10 highly homologous variants.

Quantitative 5'-RACE with molecular barcodes generated TCR beta libraries. TCRdb re-called the 5' RACE reads with MiXCR, one entry per CDR3 protein. In the table there are approximately 400,000 distinct CDR3 sequences, 25% to 30% of which are singletons. Input material: blood, either unsorted or a sorted T cell fraction (not recorded which). The chain has TRBV14 and TRBJ2-5; 12 bases are shared with TRBD1. The source of this sequence is a male donor with ankylosing spondylitis. CDR3: CASSKGQGAFETQYF. DNA for the CDR3: TGTGCCAGCAGCAAGGGACAGGGGGCGTTTGAGACCCAGTACTTC.